The subject of this entry is one TCR beta chain. This entry comes from a study of control samples from healthy donors and cancer patients. The CDR3 has 15 amino acids. Per the germline V gene, CDR1 is MGHDK and CDR2 is SYGVNS. V lost 0 bases to trimming and J lost 0 bases, with 6 bases between them. Some clones are missing from TCRdb's copy, which holds only in-frame ones; the method was immunoSEQ multiplex PCR. The sample carries 100,000 to 150,000 clones, roughly 84% recorded once. The sequence came from a man aged 40-49 years in good health. This chain connects TRBV25-1 to TRBJ1-3; D not certain. The specimen sequenced was blood. CDR3 nucleotides: TGTGCCAGCAGTGAATATGAGGACTCTGGAAACACCATATATTTT. Its protein product is CASSEYEDSGNTIYF.